In this sample, the clone carrying this T cell receptor (beta chain) turned up once. Its specificity is not known. The CDR3 totals 15 residues. Germline V lookup: CDR1 MDHEN, CDR2 SYDVKM. V was shortened by 7 bases and J by 6 bases, with 19 bases between the two germline ends. The data derive from a study of regulatory T cells in long-lasting Graves disease. Overall study findings and caveats: The small sample size may have reduced accuracy.

Construction of the TCR beta libraries employed iRepertoire HTBI primers in conjunction with Arm-PCR of CDR3 regions. TCRdb analysed the multiplex PCR reads with MiXCR anew, one entry per CDR3 protein. The sample contains roughly 380,000 distinct CDR3 sequences, 15% to 18% of which appear only once. Time point noted: newly diagnosed GD, antithyroid drugs for less than 3 months. Extracted PBMC RNA gave rise to the TCR library. The source was peripheral blood mononuclear cells (PBMCs), collected at new diagnosis, from a patient treated with antithyroid drugs. The sequence came from a female donor with Graves disease. The chain has TRBV28 and TRBJ2-4, with a weak D call TRBD1 (7 bases). As DNA, the CDR3 is TGTGCCAGCAAACTCTCGGGGCAGGGGGGAAACATTCAGTACTTC. It is translated as CASKLSGQGGNIQYF.